This T cell receptor beta chain emerged from a study of Tregs in tolerant kidney transplant recipients. Broader study findings: Nucleotide sequences could not be compared across some patients' samples due to primer changes. No direct test of biological reproducibility was done here.

The nonmyeloablative bone marrow transplants came from related graft donors, with transient mixed chimerism. CD4+CD25+CD127- Tregs, CD4+CD25- non-Tregs, CD4 and CD8 cells were sorted. The protocol was immunoSEQ multiplex PCR, while the TCRdb copy is restricted to in-frame clones and leaves out a portion. The sample has 75,000 to 100,000 clones, under 95% seen once; the top ten hold under 2%. On this clone itself: Its antigen remains unknown.

Per germline, CDR1 SEHNR and CDR2 FQNEAQ (reference sequence). The CDR3 is made up of 15 amino acids. V was cut by 3 bases and J by 4 bases, with 15 bases left in between. Sequences were derived from CD4+ T cells from blood (PBMCs), sampled 12 months after the transplant. The V and J genes are TRBV7-9 and TRBJ1-2; tentatively, D is TRBD1 (5 bases). This receptor was identified in a human patient who received a combined kidney and bone marrow transplant. Some T cells may trace back to the graft donor. CDR3 in amino acids: CASSFVQERTYGYTF. CDR3 DNA sequence: TGTGCCAGCAGCTTTGTACAGGAAAGGACCTATGGCTACACCTTC. The variable domain in full, with the rest retrieved from reference TRBV7-9 and TRBJ1-2, is DTGVSQNPRHKITKRGQNVTFRCDPISEHNRLYWYRQTLGQGPEFLTYFQNEAQLEKSRLLSDRFSAERPKGSFSTLEIQRTEQGDSAMYLCASSFVQERTYGYTFGSGTRLTVV.